Sequencing of this TCR beta chain was carried out in a study of blood T cell repertoires in COVID-19. Sequencing used immunoSEQ multiplex PCR; TCRdb keeps in-frame clones, though not all of them. The data contain over 200,000 clones, around 87% of them singletons. V shed 5 bases and J 3 bases; nucleotides not matched to a gene: 4. Looked up from germline, CDR1 is SGHRS and CDR2 is YFSETQ. The CDR3 totals 13 residues. This sequence joins TRBV5-1 and TRBJ2-7; TRBD1 matches 8 bases. The source is a man aged 25 to 40 who had been exposed to COVID-19. The sequencing sample was made of PBMCs or T cells enriched from blood (not recorded which). CDR3 protein: CASSRQGSYEQYF. The CDR3 nucleotides read TGCGCCAGCAGTAGACAGGGGAGCTACGAGCAGTACTTC.